The 23 T cell receptor beta chains presented below share a single source sample, sequenced in a study of PD-1 blockade in classical Hodgkin lymphoma. Assay: immunoSEQ multiplex PCR; the TCRdb copy retains only in-frame clones and omits some. The sample records about 30,000 clones, 65% to 90% being singletons. Each patient's relapse followed autologous stem cell transplantation, and brentuximab vedotin exposure varied. From thawed PBMCs, CD4+ T cells were purified using magnetic negative selection. The specimen was CD4+ T cells from blood, collected at baseline. The receptors originated from a human donor with classical Hodgkin lymphoma.

The chain joins TRBV11-2 to TRBJ1-5, with D uncertain. From germline, CDR1 is SGHAT and CDR2 FQNNGV. The germline V and J ends were trimmed by 5 bases and 2 bases, with 13 bases remaining between them. This CDR3 contains 15 residues. The CDR3 here is CASSARGHGNQPQHF. CDR3 sequence (DNA): TGTGCCAGCAGCGCAAGAGGCCATGGCAATCAGCCCCAGCATTTT.

The rearrangement links TRBV29-1 to TRBJ1-5; 10 nucleotides match TRBD1. Germline V gives CDR1 SQVTM, CDR2 ANQGSEA. J gave up 7 bases and V 2 bases, and 2 bases lay outside the gene matches. This CDR3 has 13 residues. CDR3 coding DNA: TGCAGCGTTGAACCGGGACAGGGGCAGCCCCAGCATTTT. Translation: CSVEPGQGQPQHF.

The chain is built from TRBV4-1 and TRBJ1-2, with D possibly matching TRBD1 (5 bases). The CDR3 sequence is 14 residues long. Between the trimmed V and J ends, which lost 2 bases and 2 bases, there was a span of 9 bases. Germline CDR1 and CDR2: MGHRA and YSYEKL. CDR3 DNA sequence: TGCGCCAGCAGCCAAACGCAGGGAAACTATGGCTACACCTTC. This codes for CASSQTQGNYGYTF.

V is TRBV6-6 and J is TRBJ2-5; D ambiguous. CDR1 is MNHNY, CDR2 SVGAGI, per germline (reference sequence). Deletions cut 0 bases from V and 4 bases from J, with 3 bases between. CDR3 length: 12 amino acids. The CDR3 loop reads CASSYSGETQYF. The CDR3 DNA sequence: TGTGCCAGCAGTTACTCTGGAGAGACCCAGTACTTC.

This rearrangement joins TRBV7-6 to TRBJ2-5, with TRBD2 matching 11 bases. Germline-derived CDR1 and CDR2 are SGHVS and FNYEAQ. The CDR3 loop spans 13 amino acids. J lost 7 bases, V lost 6 bases, and 4 bases had no gene match. CDR3 residues: CASRPTSGGTQYF. For the CDR3, the DNA is TGTGCCAGCAGACCCACTAGCGGGGGGACCCAGTACTTC.

V is TRBV18 and J is TRBJ1-2; no reliable D call. Between the trimmed V and J ends, which lost 0 bases and 10 bases, there was a span of 12 bases. Germline values: CDR1 KGHSH, CDR2 LQKENI. There are 13 residues in the CDR3. CDR3 sequence: CASSPPARNSYTF. The CDR3, as DNA: TGTGCCAGCTCACCACCAGCTAGAAATTCCTACACCTTC.

The rearrangement links TRBV6-5 to TRBJ2-3; 8 nucleotides line up with TRBD2. V lost 6 bases, J lost 11 bases, and 7 bases stayed unmatched. The germline V gene has CDR1 MNHEY and CDR2 SVGAGI. The CDR3 extends over 12 amino acids. Here the CDR3 reads CASSLGTSEQYF. In nucleotides, the CDR3 is TGTGCCAGCAGCCTGGGGACTAGTGAGCAGTATTTT.

This clone was counted a few times. The chain employs TRBV9 and TRBJ1-2; D is possibly TRBD1 (5 bases). Trimming left V 0 bases short and J 5 bases short, with 8 bases between. Germline values: CDR1 SGDLS, CDR2 YYNGEE. The CDR3 runs to 13 residues. Here the CDR3 DNA reads TGTGCCAGCAGCGTAGACAGACAGTATGGCTACACCTTC. Protein sequence: CASSVDRQYGYTF.

The chain recombines TRBV4-1 with TRBJ2-1; no clear D gene. This CDR3 region has 14 residues. Germline V gene lookup returns CDR1 MGHRA and CDR2 YSYEKL. V was trimmed by 1 base and J by 11 bases, leaving 15 bases between them. Here the CDR3 DNA reads TGCGCCAGCAGCCAAGGGTACGCGGTCAAACAGCAGTTCTTC. It is translated as CASSQGYAVKQQFF.

This sequence joins TRBV7-2 and TRBJ2-7; tentatively, D is TRBD2 (6 bases). This CDR3 is built from 14 residues. Germline V gene sequence: CDR1 SGHTA, CDR2 FQGNSA. V lost 0 bases and J 2 bases, leaving 8 bases between the germline ends. In DNA form, the CDR3 reads TGTGCCAGCAGCTTAGCGGGAGGTACCTACGAGCAGTACTTC. Translating it yields CASSLAGGTYEQYF.

The chain links TRBV4-3 to TRBJ2-4, with 11 bases aligning to TRBD2. The CDR3 extends over 19 amino acids. Trimming at V came to 0 bases and at J to 1 base, leaving 8 bases not matched to a gene. Germline CDR1 and CDR2: LGHNA and YSLEER. The CDR3 region is CASSQEGLAVGGAKNIQYF. The CDR3 DNA reads as TGCGCCAGCAGCCAAGAGGGACTAGCGGTCGGGGGGGCCAAAAACATTCAGTACTTC.

This clone showed up just once. This chain connects TRBV7-6 to TRBJ1-1, with D hard to call. The V and J ends lost 1 base and 6 bases respectively, with 12 bases between them. Germline CDR1 and CDR2: SGHVS and FNYEAQ. CDR3 length equals 14 residues. In DNA form, the CDR3 reads TGTGCCAGCAGCTTAGGTTCACGTAATTCTGAAGCTTTCTTT. Translation: CASSLGSRNSEAFF.

The V call is TRBV14, the J call TRBJ2-1, with 7 bases matching TRBD1. The CDR3 extends over 16 amino acids. The V gene's germline CDR1 is SGHDN and CDR2 FVKESK. Trimming cost V 4 bases and J 4 bases; bases outside gene matches: 10. The CDR3 here is CASSPHGRGRYNEQFF. CDR3 in DNA: TGTGCCAGCAGCCCGCACGGCAGGGGGAGATACAATGAGCAGTTCTTC.

The chain carries TRBV4-3 and TRBJ2-1; tentative D call: TRBD1 (6 bases). The CDR3 consists of 15 residues. Germline CDR1 is LGHNA and CDR2 is YSLEER. Trimming cost V 1 base and J 0 bases, with 7 bases left between them. The DNA for the CDR3 is TGCGCCAGCAGCCAAGGGGACATCTCCTACAATGAGCAGTTCTTC. Its protein is CASSQGDISYNEQFF.

This chain connects TRBV12-5 to TRBJ2-1; 12 bases match TRBD2. The CDR3 extends over 17 amino acids. Trimming at V came to 4 bases and at J to 2 bases, leaving 6 bases not matched to a gene. Germline-derived CDR1 and CDR2 are LGHNT and FRNRAP. The chain's CDR3 is CASGSSPSGRAYNEQFF. In DNA, the CDR3 is TGTGCTAGTGGTTCTTCACCTAGCGGGAGGGCCTACAATGAGCAGTTCTTC.

The chain is built from TRBV18 and TRBJ2-7; TRBD2 might be the D (5 bases). The CDR3 loop spans 13 amino acids. Germline CDR1 reads KGHSH; CDR2 reads LQKENI. V was shortened by 3 bases and J by 7 bases, with 13 bases between the two germline ends. The CDR3 reads CASSPRGEGEQYF. The CDR3 DNA follows: TGTGCCAGCTCACCGCGCGGAGAGGGAGAGCAGTACTTC.

The rearrangement links TRBV7-8 to TRBJ2-2; D unclear. This CDR3 region has 15 residues. Germline CDR1 and CDR2: SGHVS and FQNEAQ. Deletions cut 4 bases from V and 1 base from J, with 10 bases between. The CDR3 sequence is CASSSNHQNTGELFF. In nucleotides, the CDR3 is TGTGCCAGCAGCTCAAACCACCAGAACACCGGGGAGCTGTTTTTT.

This clone was detected only once. The CDR3 DNA sequence: TGTGCCAGCAGCCATAACGGAATGAACACTGAAGCTTTCTTT. It translates to CASSHNGMNTEAFF. V and J are TRBV14 and TRBJ1-1; D is uncertain. The length of the CDR3 is 14 residues. With 3 bases removed from V and 0 bases from J, the gap between germline ends came to 8 bases. Germline V gene lookup returns CDR1 SGHDN and CDR2 FVKESK.

This chain uses TRBV7-5 with TRBJ2-1; the table's D call of TRBD2 was not tested on the DNA. TRBV7-5 is recorded as a pseudogene. CDR3 length: 16 amino acids. CDR3 sequence: CARSLFGGRVGNEQFF. In nucleotides, the CDR3 is TGTGCCAGAAGCTTATTCGGAGGGAGGGTCGGCAATGAGCAGTTCTTC.

The chain combines TRBV28 with TRBJ2-7; TRBD1 aligns across 9 bases. The CDR3 extends over 16 amino acids. The ends lost 6 bases at V and 9 bases at J; junction bases unmatched: 18. CDR1 is MDHEN and CDR2 is SYDVKM in the germline V gene. This chain's CDR3 is CASRDTRTGADLGQYF. As DNA, the CDR3 is TGTGCCAGCAGAGACACCCGGACAGGGGCCGACCTCGGGCAGTACTTC.

The chain couples TRBV6-5 to TRBJ1-4; the D is unclear. The germline gives CDR1 MNHEY, CDR2 SVGAGI. Trimming left V 8 bases short and J 5 bases short, with 12 bases between. This CDR3 is 13 amino acids long. For the CDR3, the DNA is TGTGCCAGCGGGCCTTCGGGGAATGAAAAACTGTTTTTT. Its protein is CASGPSGNEKLFF.

The chain joins TRBV28 to TRBJ1-5, with unresolved D. Trimming shortened V by 2 bases and J by 4 bases, and 18 bases separated the two germline ends. The CDR3 has 17 amino acids. Germline V gene sequence: CDR1 MDHEN, CDR2 SYDVKM. CDR3 loop: CASSLAPRGVSNQPQHF. CDR3 DNA sequence: TGTGCCAGCAGTTTAGCCCCCCGTGGAGTAAGTAATCAGCCCCAGCATTTT.

The V and J genes are TRBV4-1 and TRBJ2-7, with 10 bases fitting TRBD2. CDR1 is MGHRA and CDR2 is YSYEKL in the germline V gene. The CDR3 is 16 residues long. V was clipped by 0 bases and J by 5 bases; unmatched bases: 7. CDR3 region: CASSQDYLGLANEQYF. The DNA of the CDR3 is TGCGCCAGCAGCCAAGATTACTTGGGACTAGCGAACGAGCAGTACTTC.